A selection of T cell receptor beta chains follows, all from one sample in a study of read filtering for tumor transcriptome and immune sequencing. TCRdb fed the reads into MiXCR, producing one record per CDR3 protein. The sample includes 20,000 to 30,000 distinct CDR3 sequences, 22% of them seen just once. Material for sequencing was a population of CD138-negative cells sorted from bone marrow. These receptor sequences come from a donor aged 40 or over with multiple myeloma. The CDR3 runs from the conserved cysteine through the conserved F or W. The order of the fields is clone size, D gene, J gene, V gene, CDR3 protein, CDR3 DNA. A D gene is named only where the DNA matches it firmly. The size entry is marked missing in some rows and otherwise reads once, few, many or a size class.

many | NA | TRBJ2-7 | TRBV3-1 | CASSQETTRSYEQYF | TGTGCCAGCAGCCAAGAAACCACCCGGTCCTACGAGCAGTACTTC
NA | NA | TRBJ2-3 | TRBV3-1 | CASSQGRTGSTDTQYF | TGTGCCAGCAGCCAGGGCCGTACTGGAAGCACAGATACGCAGTATTTT
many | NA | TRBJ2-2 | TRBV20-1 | CSVTGFTGELFF | TGCAGTGTTACAGGGTTCACCGGGGAGCTGTTTTTT
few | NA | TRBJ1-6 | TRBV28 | CASDRLIGSPLHF | TGTGCCAGCGACAGGCTAATAGGTTCACCCCTCCACTTT
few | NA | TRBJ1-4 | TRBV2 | CASKKEGATNEKLFF | TGTGCCAGCAAAAAGGAGGGGGCAACTAATGAAAAACTGTTTTTT
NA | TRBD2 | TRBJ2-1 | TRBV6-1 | CASSEETSGVNEQFF | TGTGCCAGCAGTGAAGAGACTAGCGGGGTGAATGAGCAGTTCTTC
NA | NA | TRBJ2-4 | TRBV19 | CAGSMRNEANIQYF | TGTGCCGGTAGTATGCGGAATGAGGCGAACATTCAGTACTTC
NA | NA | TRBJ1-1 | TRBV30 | CAWNQGGTEAFF | TGTGCCTGGAATCAGGGAGGGACTGAAGCTTTCTTT
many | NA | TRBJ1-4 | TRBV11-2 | CASSLTTGSNNEKLFF | TGTGCCAGCAGCTTGACAACAGGCTCCAACAATGAAAAACTGTTTTTT
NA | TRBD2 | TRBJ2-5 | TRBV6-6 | CASSPGRTSGQETQYF | TGTGCCAGCAGCCCCGGGAGGACTAGCGGACAAGAGACCCAGTACTTC
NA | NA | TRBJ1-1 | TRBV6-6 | CASSPRQGTAGTEAFF | TGTGCCAGCAGCCCACGTCAGGGGACGGCCGGCACTGAAGCTTTCTTT
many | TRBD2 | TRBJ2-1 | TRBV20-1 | CSARASGGLQFF | TGCAGTGCTAGGGCGAGCGGGGGACTACAGTTCTTC
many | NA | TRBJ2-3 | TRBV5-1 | CASSPTGGGTDTQYF | TGCGCCAGCAGCCCCACGGGTGGCGGGACAGATACGCAGTATTTT
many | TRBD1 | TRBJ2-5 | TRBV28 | CASSFAGGVKTQYF | TGTGCCAGCAGTTTCGCAGGGGGCGTGAAGACCCAGTACTTC
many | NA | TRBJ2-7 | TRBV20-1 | CSAREDGAIYEQYF | TGCAGTGCTAGAGAAGACGGGGCGATATACGAGCAGTACTTC
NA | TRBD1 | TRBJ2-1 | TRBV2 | CASSTQGYNEQFF | TGTGCCAGCAGTACACAGGGGTACAATGAGCAGTTCTTC
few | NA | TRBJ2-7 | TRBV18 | CASRTSGPAEQYF | TGTGCCAGCCGGACCAGCGGCCCGGCAGAGCAGTACTTC
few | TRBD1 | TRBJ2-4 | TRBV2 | CASLGRDRVKRKEAKNIQYF | TGTGCCAGTCTGGGAAGAGACAGGGTGAAAAGGAAGGAAGCCAAAAACATTCAGTACTTC
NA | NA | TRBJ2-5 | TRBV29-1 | CSAVRGRGGQEETQYF | TGCAGCGCTGTGAGGGGGAGGGGGGGCCAGGAAGAGACCCAGTACTTC
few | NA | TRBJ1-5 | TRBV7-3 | CASSLGEGQPQHF | TGTGCCAGCAGCTTAGGTGAGGGACAGCCCCAGCATTTT
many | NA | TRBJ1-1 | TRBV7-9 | CASSLARGQNTEAFF | TGTGCCAGCAGCTTAGCGCGCGGACAGAACACTGAAGCTTTCTTT
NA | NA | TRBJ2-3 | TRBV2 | CASRKRDWRTDTQYF | TGTGCCAGCAGAAAACGGGACTGGCGCACAGATACGCAGTATTTT